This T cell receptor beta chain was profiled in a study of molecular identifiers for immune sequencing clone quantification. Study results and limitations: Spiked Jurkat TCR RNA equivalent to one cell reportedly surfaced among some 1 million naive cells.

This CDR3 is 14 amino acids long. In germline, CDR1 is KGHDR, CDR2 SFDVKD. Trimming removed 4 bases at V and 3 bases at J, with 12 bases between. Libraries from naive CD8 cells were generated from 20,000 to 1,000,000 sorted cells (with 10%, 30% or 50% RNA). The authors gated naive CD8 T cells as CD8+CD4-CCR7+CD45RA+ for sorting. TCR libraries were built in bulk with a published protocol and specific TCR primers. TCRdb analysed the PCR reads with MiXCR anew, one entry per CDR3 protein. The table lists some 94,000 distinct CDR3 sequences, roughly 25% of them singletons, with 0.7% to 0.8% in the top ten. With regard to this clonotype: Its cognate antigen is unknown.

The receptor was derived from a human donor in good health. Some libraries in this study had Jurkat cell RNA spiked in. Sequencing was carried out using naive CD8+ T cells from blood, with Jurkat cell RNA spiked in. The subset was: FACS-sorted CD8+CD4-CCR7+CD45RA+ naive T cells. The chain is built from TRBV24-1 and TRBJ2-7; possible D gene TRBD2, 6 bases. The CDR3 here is CATSDGGWSYEQYF. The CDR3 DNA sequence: TGTGCCACCAGTGACGGGGGATGGAGCTACGAGCAGTACTTC.